These 19 T cell receptor beta chains came from one sample sequenced in a study of blood T cell repertoires in COVID-19. Repertoires were generated with immunoSEQ multiplex PCR, while TCRdb's copy carries only in-frame clones and drops some. The profile shows 97,000 or so clones, more than 85% of them singletons. Material: peripheral blood. The receptors shown here come from a man aged 45 to 65 with active or convalescent COVID-19.

The CDR3 spells CASSLPPSGGGQETQYF. CDR3 nucleotides: TGTGCCAGCAGCCTCCCCCCTAGCGGGGGAGGTCAAGAGACCCAGTACTTC. J is TRBJ2-5 and V is TRBV27, with 10 bases lining up with TRBD2. CDR3 length: 17 amino acids. CDR1 and CDR2 from the germline V gene are MNHEY and SMNVEV (reference sequence). With V trimmed by 6 bases and J by 2 bases, 12 bases remained unmatched.

The chain uses TRBV7-5 and TRBJ2-1; TRBD2 reflects the table's D call only, with no check against the DNA. TRBV7-5 is an annotated pseudogene. CDR3 length equals 15 residues. CDR3 DNA sequence: TGTGTCAGAAGGGAGGCGGGAAGCTCCTACAATGAGCAGTTCTTC. It is translated as CVRREAGSSYNEQFF.

This sequence joins TRBV2 and TRBJ2-7; D ambiguous. Germline V gene sequence: CDR1 SNHLY, CDR2 FYNNEI. The CDR3 runs to 12 residues. V was pared by 7 bases and J by 9 bases, with 16 bases between. The CDR3 reads CASIGGNGRQYF. Here the CDR3 DNA reads TGTGCCAGCATAGGCGGTAATGGTAGGCAGTACTTC.

The chain uses TRBV4-3 and TRBJ1-1; 8 bases map to TRBD1. This CDR3 region has 14 residues. Germline V gene sequence: CDR1 LGHNA, CDR2 YSLEER. The V gene end was trimmed by 0 bases and the J gene end by 7 bases; junction bases not matched to a gene: 4. In DNA, the CDR3 is TGCGCCAGCAGCCAAGACAGGGGGCAGGATGAAGCTTTCTTT. This sequence encodes CASSQDRGQDEAFF.

The rearrangement joins TRBV6-2 or TRBV6-3 to TRBJ2-7; a weak D match, TRBD1 (6 bases). This CDR3 has 14 residues. The germline gives CDR1 MNHEY, CDR2 SVGEGT. Trimming pared 0 bases from V and 4 bases from J, leaving 10 bases between. The CDR3 DNA reads TGTGCCAGCAGTTACTCCGGACAGTTATACGAGCAGTACGTC. Translating it yields CASSYSGQLYEQYV.

The genes are TRBV7-9 and TRBJ2-5; 10 positions agree with TRBD1. The V and J ends lost 4 bases and 5 bases, in that order; junction bases with no gene match: 7. The CDR3 length is 15 residues. Germline values: CDR1 SEHNR, CDR2 FQNEAQ (reference sequence). The CDR3 loop is CASSSRQGAGETQYF. The CDR3 nucleotides are TGTGCCAGCAGCTCACGACAGGGGGCGGGGGAGACCCAGTACTTC.

V and J are TRBV6-6 and TRBJ1-6, with 11 bases that match TRBD1. The V gene end was trimmed by 1 base and the J gene end by 9 bases; junction bases not matched to a gene: 5. Germline CDR1 reads MNHNY; CDR2 reads SVGAGI (reference sequence). The CDR3 extends over 16 amino acids. CDR3 sequence (DNA): TGTGCCAGCAGTTACTTGGGACAGGGGGAGGTTTCACCCCTCCACTTT. As protein: CASSYLGQGEVSPLHF.

The rearrangement joins TRBV4-3 to TRBJ1-2; D is ambiguous. CDR1 is LGHNA and CDR2 is YSLEER in the germline V gene. V was trimmed by 1 base and J by 2 bases, leaving 5 bases between them. There are 13 residues in the CDR3. CDR3 DNA: TGCGCCAGCAGCCAAGTTGCGAACTATGGCTACACCTTC. This translates into CASSQVANYGYTF.

V and J are TRBV11-3 and TRBJ2-2; unclear D gene. Germline V gives CDR1 SGHNT, CDR2 YENEEA. Trimming pared 1 base from V and 7 bases from J, leaving 4 bases between. The CDR3 has 12 residues. The CDR3 loop reads CASSLVHGELFF. CDR3 nucleotides: TGTGCCAGCAGCTTAGTTCACGGGGAGCTGTTTTTT.

This rearrangement joins TRBV19 to TRBJ2-5, with D perhaps matching TRBD1 (6 bases). Trimming removed 5 bases from V and 4 bases from J, with 11 bases in between. The CDR3 has 13 residues. Germline V CDR1 and CDR2: LNHDA, SQIVND (reference sequence). CDR3 protein: CASSYREPETQYF. The CDR3, as DNA: TGTGCCAGTAGTTACAGGGAACCAGAGACCCAGTACTTC.

V is TRBV5-6 and J is TRBJ2-7, with D tentatively TRBD1 (5 bases). The CDR3 runs 13 residues. V shed 3 bases and J shed 0 bases, with 7 bases lying between them. Per germline, CDR1 SGHDT and CDR2 YYEEEE. CDR3 protein: CASSWGGSYEQYV. CDR3 coding DNA: TGTGCCAGCAGCTGGGGCGGCTCCTACGAGCAGTACGTC.

This clone was recorded once. The rearrangement joins TRBV24-1 to TRBJ2-3; TRBD2 matches at 8 bases. Losses at the gene ends were 0 bases for V and 1 base for J; bases not matched to a gene: 5. Germline V gene data show CDR1 as KGHDR and CDR2 as SFDVKD. This CDR3 spans 17 amino acids. CDR3 sequence: CATSDLGRGVGTDTQYF. CDR3 in DNA: TGTGCCACCAGTGATTTGGGGCGGGGGGTAGGCACAGATACGCAGTATTTT.

The chain has TRBV18 and TRBJ2-7; 11 nucleotides agree with TRBD1. The length of the CDR3 is 13 residues. Germline CDR1 KGHSH, CDR2 LQKENI. The junction had 4 bases not matched to a gene; V was cut back by 5 bases and J by 7 bases. The CDR3 nucleotides read TGTGCCAGCTCATACCGGGACAGGGGGGAGCAGTACGTC. It codes for CASSYRDRGEQYV.

This chain joins TRBV9 and TRBJ2-7; 7 bases fit TRBD1. The CDR3 is 14 amino acids. Losses at the gene ends were 4 bases for V and 2 bases for J; bases not matched to a gene: 6. CDR1 and CDR2 (germline): SGDLS, YYNGEE. CDR3 sequence: CASSPQQGTYEQYF. CDR3 nucleotide sequence: TGTGCCAGCAGCCCCCAACAGGGGACCTACGAGCAGTACTTC.

CDR3 in DNA: TGTGCCAGCAGCGTAGCTGATATCGGGACCTACGAGCAGTACTTC. This translates into CASSVADIGTYEQYF. The chain recombines TRBV9 with TRBJ2-7; perhaps TRBD2 as D (5 bases). The germline gives CDR1 SGDLS, CDR2 YYNGEE. V was trimmed by 0 bases and J by 2 bases, leaving 12 bases between them. The CDR3 is 15 residues long.

This sequence joins TRBV6-6 and TRBJ1-1; 7 nucleotides line up with TRBD1. Germline V CDR1 and CDR2: MNHNY, SVGAGI (reference sequence). The length of the CDR3 is 16 residues. V shed 7 bases and J 1 base; nucleotides not matched to a gene: 12. Written as DNA, the CDR3 is TGTGCCAGCAATCCACAGGGGCCTTTCTCGAACACTGAAGCTTTCTTT. Encoded protein: CASNPQGPFSNTEAFF.

The genes are TRBV18 and TRBJ2-7; TRBD1 aligns across 8 bases. The V and J ends lost 2 bases and 4 bases, in that order; junction bases with no gene match: 4. CDR1 KGHSH and CDR2 LQKENI come from the germline V gene. The CDR3 covers 14 residues. The CDR3 coding sequence is TGTGCCAGCTCACCAAGGACAGGGATTTACGAGCAGTACTTC. Amino acids: CASSPRTGIYEQYF.

The CDR3 coding sequence is TGCGCCAGCAGCGAGGGACAGTCGAACACTGAAGCTTTCTTT. Its protein product is CASSEGQSNTEAFF. The genes are TRBV10-2 and TRBJ1-1, with 7 positions matching TRBD1. The CDR3 has 14 residues. CDR1 and CDR2 from the germline V gene are WSHSY and SAAADI. V lost 6 bases and J lost 1; bases outside the gene matches: 5.

This chain joins TRBV19 and TRBJ2-2, with D perhaps TRBD2 (6 bases). This CDR3 region has 13 residues. V was shortened by 5 bases and J by 6 bases, with 10 bases between the two germline ends. CDR1 is LNHDA, CDR2 SQIVND, per germline (reference sequence). The CDR3: CASSLREAGELFF. The CDR3 DNA is TGTGCCAGTAGTCTCAGGGAGGCCGGGGAGCTGTTTTTT. Full variable domain (missing parts from reference TRBV19 and TRBJ2-2): DGGITQSPKYLFRKEGQNVTLSCEQNLNHDAMYWYRQDPGQGLRLIYYSQIVNDFQKGDIAEGYSVSREKKESFPLTVTSAQKNPTAFYLCASSLREAGELFFGEGSRLTVL.